This T cell receptor beta chain was profiled in a study of blood T cell repertoires in COVID-19. The CDR3 totals 13 residues. V was shortened by 4 bases and J by 5 bases, with 12 bases between the two germline ends. The germline V gene encodes CDR1 SGHKS and CDR2 YYEKEE (reference sequence). The table came from immunoSEQ multiplex PCR; TCRdb's copy has only in-frame clones and leaves some out. Of under 300,000 clones listed, more than 75% are singletons. The sequence was collected from a woman in her 70s with active or convalescent COVID-19. Sequencing input: peripheral blood. The chain employs TRBV5-5 and TRBJ1-1; D not resolved. The DNA of the CDR3 is TGTGCCAGCAGCCTGGTGGTCGGGACTGAAGCTTTCTTT. Encoded protein: CASSLVVGTEAFF.